This record concerns one T cell receptor (beta chain) sequence. Germline assignment: CDR1 SGDLS and CDR2 YYNGEE. Trimming pared 0 bases from V and 0 bases from J, leaving 6 bases between. The CDR3 totals 14 residues. This entry comes from a study of cytomegalovirus exposure and HLA in healthy donors. Vbeta (60) and Jbeta (13) primers were used in the PCR. Profiling relied on immunoSEQ multiplex PCR, and the TCRdb table lists in-frame clones only, not all of them. The profile shows about 130,000 clones, roughly 70% of them singletons. The sequenced sample was PBMCs. The V gene is TRBV9, the J gene TRBJ1-1; possibly TRBD1 for D (5 bases). This TCR was sampled from a man aged 25-40 years in good health and CMV-seronegative. The CDR3 reads CASSVAQVNTEAFF. DNA for the CDR3: TGTGCCAGCAGCGTAGCACAGGTGAACACTGAAGCTTTCTTT. The variable domain in full, completed from reference TRBV9 and TRBJ1-1, reads DSGVTQTPKHLITATGQRVTLRCSPRSGDLSVYWYQQSLDQGLQFLIQYYNGEERAKGNILERFSAQQFPDLHSELNLSSLELGDSALYFCASSVAQVNTEAFFGQGTRLTVV.